This entry features one T cell receptor beta chain sequence. The data are from a study of T cell responses to AZD1222 COVID-19 vaccine. CDR3 length equals 16 residues. From germline, CDR1 is SGHRS and CDR2 YFSETQ. V gave up 0 bases and J gave up 0 bases, with 10 bases separating them. Some clones are missing from TCRdb's copy, which holds only in-frame ones; the method was immunoSEQ multiplex PCR. The sample has 66,000 or so clones, approximately 79% seen once. V gene TRBV5-1 combines with J gene TRBJ1-5; D might be TRBD1 (5 bases). The sample consisted of peripheral blood, taken on day 0 of MenACWY control vaccination. The TCR comes from an adult in good health. For the CDR3, the DNA is TGCGCCAGCAGCTTGGACGGGGGTGATAGCAATCAGCCCCAGCATTTT. Residues: CASSLDGGDSNQPQHF.